A selection of T cell receptor beta chains follows, all from one sample in a study of T cell repertoires in cytomegalovirus infection. Via MiXCR, TCRdb re-called the reads, giving one row per CDR3 protein. The repertoire consists of fewer than 1,000,000 distinct CDR3 sequences, with around a third occurring once and the leading ten covering over 12%. Which antigens these TCRs recognize remains unknown. Sequences were derived from cultured CD8+ T cells from PBMCs, sampled from culture after CMV antigen stimulation. The origin of the receptors is a human donor in good health (CMV status not recorded). Some clones in this sample may be carry-over from other donors' samples. The CDR3 runs from the conserved cysteine through the conserved F or W. The D gene is left open where the match is weak. Clone size is shown for a subset of rows, as once, few, many or a class of expanded clone.

DNA	CDR3	D	length	J	size	V
TGTGCCAGCAGTTACTCGGGGGTAACCGAGCAGTACTTC	CASSYSGVTEQYF	NA	13	TRBJ2-7	NA	TRBV6-5
TGTGCCACCAGCAGAGTGGAGAGGGAACCTAATCAGCCCCAGCATTTT	CATSRVEREPNQPQHF	NA	16	TRBJ1-5	NA	TRBV15
TGTGCCAGCAGCCCCCAGACAGGGTCCTATTCACCCCTCCACTTT	CASSPQTGSYSPLHF	TRBD1	15	TRBJ1-6	NA	TRBV7-9
TGTGCCAGCAGCTTAGGGACACCTAGCTCCTATAATTCACCCCTCCACTTT	CASSLGTPSSYNSPLHF	NA	17	TRBJ1-6	NA	TRBV7-6
TGTGCCAGCAGTTTATCCGTTGGGGCGAGGGTAAAGAACACTGAAGCTTTCTTT	CASSLSVGARVKNTEAFF	NA	18	TRBJ1-1	few	TRBV27
TGCGCCAGCAGCCAAGATCCAGAGACCCAGTACTTC	CASSQDPETQYF	NA	12	TRBJ2-5	few	TRBV4-1
TGTGCCAGCAGTGAATGGGAGGTCGGGCCCTACGAGCAGTACTTC	CASSEWEVGPYEQYF	NA	15	TRBJ2-7	NA	TRBV6-1
TGTGCCAGCAGCTTAGATCTGGTCCGTTTATCTAGCACAGATACGCAGTATTTT	CASSLDLVRLSSTDTQYF	NA	18	TRBJ2-3	few	TRBV11-2
TGTGCCAGCAGCTACCCAGACAGCCCGACTACCAGCTCCTACAATGAGCAGTTCTTC	CASSYPDSPTTSSYNEQFF	NA	19	TRBJ2-1	few	TRBV7-9
TGTGCCAGCAGCCAATTTCAGGGGACTGAAGCTTTCTTT	CASSQFQGTEAFF	NA	13	TRBJ1-1	NA	TRBV11-1
TGTGCCAGCAGCTCCGTCGAGCAGTACTTC	CASSSVEQYF	NA	10	TRBJ2-7	NA	TRBV28
TGTGGCAGCAGCAACCGGGACAGGGTCTTGAGCTCTGGAAACACCATATATTTT	CGSSNRDRVLSSGNTIYF	TRBD1	18	TRBJ1-3	NA	TRBV7-2
TGTGCCAGTAGTACCGGACTCCTTCTGGGCTACACCTTC	CASSTGLLLGYTF	NA	13	TRBJ1-2	NA	TRBV19